The T cell receptor (beta chain) under discussion was sequenced for a study of CD8 T cells in Susac syndrome. The CDR3 is 11 amino acids. V was cut by 4 bases and J by 6 bases, with 7 bases left in between. Germline CDR1 is SQVTM and CDR2 is ANQGSEA. In blood CD8+ and CD4+ T cells, TCR beta underwent sequencing. Control patients had untreated stable or active relapsing-remitting multiple sclerosis by revised McDonald criteria. CD8+ and CD4+ T cells were negatively isolated; TEMRA cells were FACS-enriched. Reverse transcription of about 0.45 to 1 ug RNA was performed with random hexamers. TCR beta CDR3 was amplified by immunoSEQ covering 54 Vbeta and 13 Jbeta. MiXCR was run by TCRdb on the immunoSEQ multiplex PCR reads, yielding one entry per CDR3 protein. The repertoire includes some 160,000 distinct CDR3 sequences, around 95% of them detected once, and less than 0.2% sits in the top ten.

The TCR was taken from a human donor with multiple sclerosis. The chain carries TRBV29-1 and TRBJ2-1, with D hard to call. Sequenced sample: CD8+ T cells from PBMCs. DNA of the CDR3: TGCAGCGTTGGGGTCGGCAATGAGCAGTTCTTC. Protein product: CSVGVGNEQFF.